Following are 22 T cell receptor beta chains from one sample sequenced in a study of T cell responses to AZD1222 COVID-19 vaccine. Clones were sequenced by immunoSEQ multiplex PCR, and TCRdb holds only the in-frame ones, with some missing. The table has more than 90,000 clones, about 86% seen once. The sequencing here drew on peripheral blood, taken 28 days after the second AZD1222 dose. The source of these receptors is an adult who received the AZD1222 COVID-19 vaccine.

This chain links TRBV5-4 with TRBJ1-1; no clear D. Germline V gives CDR1 SGHNT, CDR2 YYREEE (reference sequence). The V gene lost 5 bases and the J gene lost 4 bases, with 12 bases spanning the gap. The CDR3 length is 13 residues. CDR3 residues: CASRLIGSTEAFF. CDR3 sequence (DNA): TGTGCCAGCAGACTAATAGGGAGCACTGAAGCTTTCTTT.

The chain combines TRBV6-5 with TRBJ1-5; 8 nucleotides match TRBD1. Germline assignment: CDR1 MNHEY and CDR2 SVGAGI. This CDR3 has 12 residues. Trimming took 6 bases from V and 7 from J; bases not matched to a gene: 2. CDR3 region: CASRRTGQPQHF. The CDR3, as DNA: TGTGCCAGCAGAAGGACAGGGCAGCCCCAGCATTTT.

The chain carries TRBV29-1 and TRBJ1-1; D not certain. This CDR3 has 13 residues. Trimming pared 6 bases from V and 2 bases from J, leaving 13 bases between. The germline gives CDR1 SQVTM, CDR2 ANQGSEA. The CDR3 coding sequence is TGCAGCGTAAACCGGGTTTTTAACACTGAAGCTTTCTTT. This gives the protein CSVNRVFNTEAFF.

The chain combines TRBV6-5 with TRBJ1-5; D remains ambiguous. The CDR3 loop spans 15 amino acids. CDR1 and CDR2 from the germline V gene are MNHEY and SVGAGI. Trimming removed 5 bases at V and 4 bases at J, with 15 bases between. CDR3 protein: CASSPPGKGNQPQHF. The CDR3 region has the DNA TGTGCCAGCAGTCCCCCGGGGAAGGGTAATCAGCCCCAGCATTTT.

The V and J genes are TRBV7-9 and TRBJ1-2; D uncertain. CDR3 length: 13 residues. Trimming cost V 5 bases and J 4 bases, with 11 bases left between them. Germline CDR1 SEHNR, CDR2 FQNEAQ (reference sequence). CDR3 nucleotides: TGTGCCAGCAGCCTCCGGACGAGCTATGGCTACACCTTC. This encodes CASSLRTSYGYTF.

In this sample, this clone turned up a few times. CDR3 residues: CASSLNGNAHGYTF. The CDR3 coding sequence is TGTGCCAGCAGTTTAAATGGAAACGCGCATGGCTACACCTTC. The chain has TRBV27 and TRBJ1-2; D gene ambiguous. The CDR3 extends over 14 amino acids. V lost 2 bases, J lost 6 bases, and 13 bases lay in between. Germline V gives CDR1 MNHEY, CDR2 SMNVEV (reference sequence).

The chain employs TRBV19 and TRBJ2-7, with a possible D match to TRBD2 (6 bases). V was pared by 4 bases and J by 0 bases, with 10 bases between. The CDR3 sequence is 14 residues long. CDR1 is LNHDA, CDR2 SQIVND, per germline (reference sequence). The CDR3: CASSTSSASYEQYF. CDR3 coding DNA: TGTGCCAGTAGTACTTCTAGCGCCTCCTACGAGCAGTACTTC.

The V call is TRBV13, the J call TRBJ1-5, with D perhaps TRBD1 (5 bases). The V end lost 7 bases, the J end lost 1 base, and 14 bases lay between the germline ends. This CDR3 is built from 15 residues. Germline CDR1 reads PRHDT; CDR2 reads FYEKMQ (reference sequence). The CDR3: CASKRSTGSNQPQHF. CDR3 DNA sequence: TGTGCCAGCAAAAGGTCTACAGGAAGCAATCAGCCCCAGCATTTT. Based on the CDR3 plus reference TRBV13 and TRBJ1-5, the full variable domain is AAGVIQSPRHLIKEKRETATLKCYPIPRHDTVYWYQQGPGQDPQFLISFYEKMQSDKGSIPDRFSAQQFSDYHSELNMSSLELGDSALYFCASKRSTGSNQPQHFGDGTRLSIL.

The genes are TRBV19 and TRBJ1-6, with D possibly matching TRBD1 (6 bases). This CDR3 has 14 residues. V was pared by 1 base and J by 11 bases, with 12 bases between. Germline CDR1 reads LNHDA; CDR2 reads SQIVND (reference sequence). The CDR3 nucleotides are TGTGCCAGTAGTATAGCAGCCAGGGGAGCACCCCTCCACTTT. Translated, it gives CASSIAARGAPLHF.

Regarding this clone: Sequence at one end of the junction differs from germline and may be a read error. The chain has TRBV7-9 and TRBJ2-4; D gene uncertain. The CDR3 extends over 8 amino acids. Germline assignment: CDR1 SEHNR and CDR2 FQNEAQ (reference sequence). The CDR3 DNA is TGTGCCGACACCCACCAAGTCTTC. The encoded protein is CADTHQVF.

V is TRBV7-9 and J is TRBJ1-5; the match to TRBD1 covers 9 bases. The CDR3 runs 17 residues. CDR1 and CDR2 from the germline V gene are SEHNR and FQNEAQ (reference sequence). V was pared by 0 bases and J by 1 base, with 4 bases of the junction left unmatched. The CDR3 sequence is CASSLAQGALSNQPQHF. The CDR3, as DNA: TGTGCCAGCAGCTTAGCACAGGGGGCGTTGAGCAATCAGCCCCAGCATTTT.

The genes are TRBV6-4 and TRBJ2-5; 12 bases agree with TRBD2. The germline CDR1 and CDR2 sequences are MRHNA and SNTAGT. The CDR3 contains 15 residues. Trimming cost V 4 bases and J 2 bases; bases outside gene matches: 2. CDR3 nucleotides: TGTGCCAGCAGTGCCGGGACTAGCGGGCAAGAGACCCAGTACTTC. Encoded protein: CASSAGTSGQETQYF.

The J gene is TRBJ2-3, the V gene TRBV2; D possibly matches TRBD1 or TRBD2 (5 bases each). This CDR3 region has 13 residues. In germline, CDR1 is SNHLY, CDR2 FYNNEI. Trimming pared 8 bases from V and 2 bases from J, leaving 11 bases between. The CDR3 sequence is CASQGRFTDTQYF. CDR3 DNA sequence: TGTGCCAGCCAGGGACGGTTCACAGATACGCAGTATTTT.

The genes are TRBV5-4 and TRBJ1-2, with 7 bases fitting TRBD1. In germline, CDR1 is SGHNT, CDR2 YYREEE (reference sequence). V was clipped by 7 bases and J by 6 bases; unmatched bases: 18. The CDR3 has 16 amino acids. This CDR3 is CASSHPLLGGTDGYTF. The CDR3 region has the DNA TGTGCCAGCTCACACCCCCTCCTAGGGGGCACAGATGGCTACACCTTC.

The rearrangement uses TRBV7-2 and TRBJ1-5; perhaps TRBD1 as D (5 bases). The V and J ends lost 3 bases and 6 bases respectively, with 12 bases between them. Germline lookup yields CDR1 SGHTA and CDR2 FQGNSA. This CDR3 is built from 14 residues. The CDR3 coding sequence is TGTGCCAGCAGCTTCGCAGGGACTGGTCAGCCCCAGCATTTT. It codes for CASSFAGTGQPQHF.

This sequence joins TRBV19 and TRBJ2-7; 9 nucleotides align to TRBD1. Per the germline V gene, CDR1 is LNHDA and CDR2 is SQIVND (reference sequence). The CDR3 contains 15 residues. The trim removed 5 bases at V and 4 bases at J, leaving 9 bases unmatched. The CDR3 region is CASSSTGGWVYEQYF. Written as DNA, the CDR3 is TGTGCCAGTAGTTCCACAGGGGGCTGGGTGTACGAGCAGTACTTC. The variable domain in full, completed from reference TRBV19 and TRBJ2-7, reads DGGITQSPKYLFRKEGQNVTLSCEQNLNHDAMYWYRQDPGQGLRLIYYSQIVNDFQKGDIAEGYSVSREKKESFPLTVTSAQKNPTAFYLCASSSTGGWVYEQYFGPGTRLTVT.

In its sample, this clone was seen a few times. The rearrangement joins TRBV12-3 or TRBV12-4 to TRBJ1-2; D is uncertain. The CDR3 spans 13 residues. V dropped 1 base and J dropped 3 bases, with 6 bases sitting between them. The DNA of the CDR3 is TGTGCCAGCAGTTTAGGGGCAGACTATGGCTACACCTTC. Protein product: CASSLGADYGYTF.

This chain joins TRBV28 and TRBJ1-6; D remains unclear. This CDR3 has 13 residues. V was shortened by 8 bases and J by 8 bases, with 13 bases between the two germline ends. CDR1 and CDR2 (germline): MDHEN, SYDVKM. The DNA of the CDR3 is TGTGCCAGCTGTGGTACTCCTCATTCACCCCTCCACTTT. Translation: CASCGTPHSPLHF.

As concerns this clone: Other DNA sequences in the same sample also yield this CDR3. V is TRBV5-1 and J is TRBJ2-6, with D unresolved. V shed 0 bases and J shed 1 base, with 5 bases lying between them. The CDR3 has 15 amino acids. Germline V gene lookup returns CDR1 SGHRS and CDR2 YFSETQ. The CDR3: CASSLAGSGANVLTF. The DNA for the CDR3 is TGCGCCAGCAGCTTGGCAGGTTCTGGGGCCAACGTCCTGACTTTC.

The chain is built from TRBV5-5 and TRBJ2-1; D unresolved. Germline-derived CDR1 and CDR2 are SGHKS and YYEKEE (reference sequence). The CDR3 loop spans 11 amino acids. Trimming stripped 2 bases from V and 7 bases from J, with 4 bases between. CDR3 protein: CASSFYNEQFF. DNA of the CDR3: TGTGCCAGCAGCTTTTATAATGAGCAGTTCTTC.

The CDR3 region is CAIAGTRGPTQYF. The CDR3 nucleotides are TGTGCCATCGCCGGGACTAGAGGGCCTACGCAGTATTTT. The chain recombines TRBV10-3 with TRBJ2-3; 8 positions match TRBD2. With 8 bases clipped from V and 8 bases from J, the junction kept 9 bases outside the gene matches. Germline assignment: CDR1 ENHRY and CDR2 SYGVKD. The CDR3 contains 13 residues.

The chain employs TRBV4-3 and TRBJ2-6; D gene uncertain. CDR1 and CDR2 (germline): LGHNA, YSLEER. The length of the CDR3 is 16 residues. Trimming took off 1 base at V and 2 bases at J, with 9 bases between the two ends. The CDR3 sequence is CASSQAYGTGANVLTF. In DNA, the CDR3 is TGCGCCAGCAGCCAAGCTTATGGGACTGGGGCCAACGTCCTGACTTTC.